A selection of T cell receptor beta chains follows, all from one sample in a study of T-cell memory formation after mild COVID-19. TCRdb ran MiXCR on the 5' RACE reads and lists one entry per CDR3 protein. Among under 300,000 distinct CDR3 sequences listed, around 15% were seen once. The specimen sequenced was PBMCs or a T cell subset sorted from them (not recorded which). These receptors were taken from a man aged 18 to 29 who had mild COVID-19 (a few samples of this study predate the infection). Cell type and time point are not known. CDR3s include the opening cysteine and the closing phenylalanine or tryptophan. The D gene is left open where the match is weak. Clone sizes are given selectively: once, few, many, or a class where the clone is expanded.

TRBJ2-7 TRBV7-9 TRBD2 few TGTGCCAGCAGCTTACTGGGGACTAGCGGGCTCGAGCAGTACTTC CASSLLGTSGLEQYF
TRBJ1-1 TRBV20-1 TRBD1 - TGCAGTGCCAAACAGGGGGCTTACACTGAAGCTTTCTTT CSAKQGAYTEAFF
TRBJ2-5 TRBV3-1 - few TGTGCCAGCAGCCTTCCCGGGACCTGGATGGAGACCCAGTACTTC CASSLPGTWMETQYF
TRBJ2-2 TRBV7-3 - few TGTGCCAGCAGCCCGACATACACCGGGGAGCTGTTTTTT CASSPTYTGELFF
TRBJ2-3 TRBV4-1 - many TGCGCCAGCAGCCAAGAGGGCCCTCCGAACACAGATACGCAGTATTTT CASSQEGPPNTDTQYF
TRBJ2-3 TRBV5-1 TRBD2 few TGCGCCAGCAGCTCCGGGACTAGCTCGGATACGCAGTATTTT CASSSGTSSDTQYF
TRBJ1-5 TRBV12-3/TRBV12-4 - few TGTGCCAGCTCGGGGGGGGCTAGCAATCAGCCCCAGCATTTT CASSGGASNQPQHF
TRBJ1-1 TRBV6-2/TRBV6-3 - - TGTGCCAGCAGTTACTCGAACGGGCCTGAAGCTTTCTTT CASSYSNGPEAFF
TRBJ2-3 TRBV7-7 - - TGTGCTAGCAGCCCCAGGGCGGGCACAGATACGCAGTATTTT CASSPRAGTDTQYF
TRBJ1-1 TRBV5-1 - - TGCGCCAGCAGCTTGGAGCCGGGGGCGGGCACTGAAGCTTTCTTT CASSLEPGAGTEAFF
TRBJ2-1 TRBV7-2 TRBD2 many TGTGCCAGCAGCCTGGGACTAGCGGGGGCCTACAATGAGCAGTTCTTC CASSLGLAGAYNEQFF
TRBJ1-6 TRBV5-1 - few TGCGCCAGCAGCCCACAGGAGAGCTCCTATAATTCACCCCTCCACTTT CASSPQESSYNSPLHF
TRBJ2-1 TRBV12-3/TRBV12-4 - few TGTGCCAGCAGGACAGGGAGGAGGTACAATGAGCAGTTCTTC CASRTGRRYNEQFF
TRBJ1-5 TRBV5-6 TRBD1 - TGTGCCAGCAGCTTTAGCACAGGGGGTCAGCCCCAGCATTTT CASSFSTGGQPQHF
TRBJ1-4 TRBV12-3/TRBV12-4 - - TGTGCCAGCAGGGAGGGGAATGAAAAACTGTTTTTT CASREGNEKLFF
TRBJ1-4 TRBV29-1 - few TGCAGCGCTGTGACGGAGCCCAATGAAAAACTGTTTTTT CSAVTEPNEKLFF
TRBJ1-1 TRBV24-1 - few TGTGCCACCAGTGATTGGAACCCGACAGAAGGTGTTACTGAAGCTTTCTTT CATSDWNPTEGVTEAFF
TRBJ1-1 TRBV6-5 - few TGTGCCAGCTCCTTGCCGAACAGCGAAGCTTTCTTT CASSLPNSEAFF
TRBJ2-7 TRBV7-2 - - TGTGCCAGCAGCTCAGACGGGGTACCCGAGCAGTACTTC CASSSDGVPEQYF
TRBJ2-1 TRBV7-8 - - TGTGCCAGCAGCTTCGGGATCTCCTACAATGAGCAGTTCTTC CASSFGISYNEQFF
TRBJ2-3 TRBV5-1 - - TGCGCCAGCGCCGATTTCACAGATACGCAGTATTTT CASADFTDTQYF